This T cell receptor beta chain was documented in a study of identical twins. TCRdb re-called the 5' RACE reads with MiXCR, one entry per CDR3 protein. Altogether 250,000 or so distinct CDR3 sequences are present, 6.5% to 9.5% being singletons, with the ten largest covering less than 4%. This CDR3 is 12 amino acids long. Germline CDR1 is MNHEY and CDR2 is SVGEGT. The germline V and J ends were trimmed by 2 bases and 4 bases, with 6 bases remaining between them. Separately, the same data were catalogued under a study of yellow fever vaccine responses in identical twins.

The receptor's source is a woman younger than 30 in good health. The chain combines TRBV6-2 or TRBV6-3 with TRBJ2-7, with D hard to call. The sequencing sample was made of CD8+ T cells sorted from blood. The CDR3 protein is CASSYPVYEQYF. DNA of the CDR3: TGTGCCAGCAGTTACCCCGTTTACGAGCAGTACTTC.